This T cell receptor (beta chain) was recorded in a study of shared clonotypes between healthy human individuals. The study's findings and limits: Investigators expected sequencing depth to affect clonotype sharing among donors.

Notes on this clone: Its antigen remains unidentified.

Assay: immunoSEQ multiplex PCR; the TCRdb copy retains only in-frame clones and omits some. Seen here are hundreds of thousands of clones, around 78% observed once, and the top ten hold about an eighth. Sequenced material: PBMCs. The receptor comes from a woman aged 40 to 50 in good health. Some clones in this sample may be carry-over from other donors' samples.

In DNA form, the CDR3 reads TGTGCCAGCAGGACAGGAGTTATCGCCGGGGAGCTGTTTTTT. Its translation is CASRTGVIAGELFF. This chain links TRBV21-1 with TRBJ2-2; the D call of TRBD1 is as the table states it, not checked on the DNA. TRBV21-1 has pseudogene status. This CDR3 spans 14 amino acids.